This TCR beta chain was profiled in a study of blood T cell repertoires in COVID-19. For the study at large: Spain, Italy and the United States supplied samples that represented acute and convalescent COVID-19.

Participant-given clinical history determined each cohort assignment. Profiling relied on immunoSEQ multiplex PCR, and the TCRdb table lists in-frame clones only, not all of them. There are about 160,000 clones in the sample; approximately 90% occur only once, and approximately 7% lies in the top ten. There are 14 residues in the CDR3. Deletions cut 7 bases from V and 3 bases from J, with 10 bases between. Germline V lookup: CDR1 MGHDK, CDR2 SYGVNS. The rearrangement joins TRBV25-1 to TRBJ1-6; D call uncertain. This TCR derives from a woman aged 45-59 years who had recovered from COVID-19. The sample taken for sequencing was PBMCs or T cells enriched from blood (not recorded which). The CDR3 spells CASTKEGYNSPLHF. The CDR3 nucleotides are TGTGCCAGCACAAAAGAGGGCTATAATTCACCCCTCCACTTT.